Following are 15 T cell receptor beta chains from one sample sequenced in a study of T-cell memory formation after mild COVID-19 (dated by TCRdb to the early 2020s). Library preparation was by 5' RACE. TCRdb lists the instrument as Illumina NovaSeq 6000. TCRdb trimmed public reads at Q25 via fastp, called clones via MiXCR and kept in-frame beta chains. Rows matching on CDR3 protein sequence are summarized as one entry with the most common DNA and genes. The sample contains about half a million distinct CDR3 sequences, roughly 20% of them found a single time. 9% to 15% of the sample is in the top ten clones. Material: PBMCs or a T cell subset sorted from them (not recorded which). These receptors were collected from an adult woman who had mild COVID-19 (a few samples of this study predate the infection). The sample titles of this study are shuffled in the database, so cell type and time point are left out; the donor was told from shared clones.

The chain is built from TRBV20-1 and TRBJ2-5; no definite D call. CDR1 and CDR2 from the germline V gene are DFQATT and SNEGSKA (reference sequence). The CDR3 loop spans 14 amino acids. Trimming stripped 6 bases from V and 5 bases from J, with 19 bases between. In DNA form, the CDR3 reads TGCAGTGCCGAAACTCCGGTAGCTTTGGAGACCCAGTACTTC. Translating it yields CSAETPVALETQYF.

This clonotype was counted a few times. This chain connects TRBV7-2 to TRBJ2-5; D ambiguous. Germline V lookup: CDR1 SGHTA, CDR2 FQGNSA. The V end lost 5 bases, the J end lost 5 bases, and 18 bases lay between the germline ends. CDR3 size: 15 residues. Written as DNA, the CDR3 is TGTGCCAGCAGCCACGTCCGTTACCCTGGGGAGACCCAGTACTTC. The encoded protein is CASSHVRYPGETQYF.

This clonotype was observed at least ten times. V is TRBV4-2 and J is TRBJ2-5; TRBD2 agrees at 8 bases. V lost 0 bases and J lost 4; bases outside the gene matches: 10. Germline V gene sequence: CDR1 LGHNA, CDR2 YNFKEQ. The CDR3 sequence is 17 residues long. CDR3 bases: TGTGCCAGCAGCCAAGATGTGGCGGGACTAGGCCGAGAGACCCAGTACTTC. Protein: CASSQDVAGLGRETQYF.

CDR3 loop: CASSRGGLAGRSGNEQFF. DNA of the CDR3: TGTGCCAGCAGCAGGGGTGGACTAGCGGGAAGGAGTGGCAATGAGCAGTTCTTC. The chain carries TRBV9 and TRBJ2-1; 12 bases align to TRBD2. The CDR3 runs 18 residues. Losses at the gene ends were 4 bases for V and 6 bases for J; bases not matched to a gene: 14. Germline V gene lookup returns CDR1 SGDLS and CDR2 YYNGEE.

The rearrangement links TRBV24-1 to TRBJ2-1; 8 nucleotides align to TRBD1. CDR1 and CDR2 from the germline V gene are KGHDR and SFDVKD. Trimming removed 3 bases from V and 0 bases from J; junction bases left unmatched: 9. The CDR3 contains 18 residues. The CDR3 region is CATSDPATTGGSYNEQFF. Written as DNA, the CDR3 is TGTGCCACCAGTGATCCCGCGACTACAGGGGGCTCCTACAATGAGCAGTTCTTC.

CDR3 sequence: CSARAGQDFPRYEQYF. CDR3 nucleotide sequence: TGCAGTGCTAGAGCGGGACAGGATTTCCCTCGGTACGAGCAGTACTTC. The V gene is TRBV20-1, the J gene TRBJ2-7, with 8 bases aligning to TRBD1. Trimming at V came to 1 base and at J to 4 bases, leaving 12 bases not matched to a gene. In germline, CDR1 is DFQATT, CDR2 SNEGSKA (reference sequence). This CDR3 comprises 16 residues.

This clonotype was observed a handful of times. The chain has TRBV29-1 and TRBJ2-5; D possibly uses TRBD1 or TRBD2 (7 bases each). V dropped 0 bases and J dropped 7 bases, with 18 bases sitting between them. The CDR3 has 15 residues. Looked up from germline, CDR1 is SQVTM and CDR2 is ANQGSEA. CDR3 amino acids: CSVEDRGRGGRTQYF. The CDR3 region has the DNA TGCAGCGTTGAAGATCGGGGCAGGGGGGGGCGGACCCAGTACTTC. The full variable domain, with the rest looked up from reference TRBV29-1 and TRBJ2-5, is SAVISQKPSRDICQRGTSLTIQCQVDSQVTMMFWYRQQPGQSLTLIATANQGSEATYESGFVIDKFPISRPNLTFSTLTVSNMSPEDSSIYLCSVEDRGRGGRTQYFGPGTRLLVL.

CDR3 DNA: TGTGCCAGCAGCTCAACTGTCTGGGGGCAGCCCCAGCATTTT. It specifies CASSSTVWGQPQHF. The chain recombines TRBV7-2 with TRBJ1-5; D might be TRBD1 (5 bases). In germline, CDR1 is SGHTA, CDR2 FQGNSA. Trimming took off 4 bases at V and 7 bases at J, with 14 bases between the two ends. The CDR3 has 14 residues.

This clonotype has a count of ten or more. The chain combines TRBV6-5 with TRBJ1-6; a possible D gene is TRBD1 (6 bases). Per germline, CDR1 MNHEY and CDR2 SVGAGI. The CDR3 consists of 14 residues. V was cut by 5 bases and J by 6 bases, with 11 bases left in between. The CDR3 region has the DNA TGTGCCAGCAGTCAAGAACAGGGTAATTCACCCCTCCACTTT. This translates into CASSQEQGNSPLHF.

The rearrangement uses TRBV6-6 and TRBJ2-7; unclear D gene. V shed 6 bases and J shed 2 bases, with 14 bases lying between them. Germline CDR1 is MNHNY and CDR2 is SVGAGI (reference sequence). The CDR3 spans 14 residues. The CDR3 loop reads CASSADPRPYEQYF. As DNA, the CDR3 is TGTGCCAGCAGCGCCGACCCTAGGCCCTACGAGCAGTACTTC.

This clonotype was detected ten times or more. CDR3 nucleotide sequence: TGTGCCAGCAGCTTAGGGGGGATGGGGACCTCCTACAATGAGCAGTTCTTC. Translation: CASSLGGMGTSYNEQFF. This chain uses TRBV7-2 with TRBJ2-1, with D tentatively TRBD1 or TRBD2 (5 bases each). The V end was cut by 1 base, the J end by 0 bases, with 13 bases between. Per the germline V gene, CDR1 is SGHTA and CDR2 is FQGNSA. The CDR3 spans 17 residues.

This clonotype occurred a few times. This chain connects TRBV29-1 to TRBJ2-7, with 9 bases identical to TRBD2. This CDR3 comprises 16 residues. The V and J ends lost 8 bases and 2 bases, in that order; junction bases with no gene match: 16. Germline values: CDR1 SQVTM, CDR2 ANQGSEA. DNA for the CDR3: TGCAGCCCCACCCTAGGAGCTAGCGGGGAAACCTACGAGCAGTACTTC. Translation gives CSPTLGASGETYEQYF.

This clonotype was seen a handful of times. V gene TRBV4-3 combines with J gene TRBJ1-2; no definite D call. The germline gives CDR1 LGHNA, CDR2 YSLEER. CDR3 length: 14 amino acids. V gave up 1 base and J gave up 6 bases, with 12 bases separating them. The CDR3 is CASSQVPYLDGYTF. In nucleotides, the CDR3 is TGCGCCAGCAGCCAAGTACCCTACCTTGATGGCTACACCTTC.

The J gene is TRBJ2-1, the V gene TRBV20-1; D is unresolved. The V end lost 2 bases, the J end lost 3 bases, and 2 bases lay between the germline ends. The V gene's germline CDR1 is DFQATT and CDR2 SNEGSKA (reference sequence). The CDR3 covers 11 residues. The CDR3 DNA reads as TGCAGTGCTAGAAGCTACAATGAGCAGTTCTTC. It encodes CSARSYNEQFF.

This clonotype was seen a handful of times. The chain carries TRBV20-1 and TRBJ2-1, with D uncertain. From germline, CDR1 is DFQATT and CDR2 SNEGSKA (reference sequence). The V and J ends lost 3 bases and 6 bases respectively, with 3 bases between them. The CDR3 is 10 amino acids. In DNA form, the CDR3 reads TGCAGTGCTAGCCCCAATGAGCAGTTCTTC. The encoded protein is CSASPNEQFF.